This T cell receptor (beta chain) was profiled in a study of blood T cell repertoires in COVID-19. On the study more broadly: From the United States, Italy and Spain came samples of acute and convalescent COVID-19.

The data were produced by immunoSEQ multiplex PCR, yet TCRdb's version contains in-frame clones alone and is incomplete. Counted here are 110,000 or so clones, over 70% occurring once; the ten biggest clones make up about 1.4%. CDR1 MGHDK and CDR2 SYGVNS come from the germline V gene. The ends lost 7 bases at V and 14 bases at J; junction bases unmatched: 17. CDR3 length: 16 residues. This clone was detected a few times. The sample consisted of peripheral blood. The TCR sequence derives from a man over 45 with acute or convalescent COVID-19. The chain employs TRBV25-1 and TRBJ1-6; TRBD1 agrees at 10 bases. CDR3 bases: TGTGCCAGCAAGGGGCGGGACAGGGGAGGCCGGATGGCCCTCCACTTT. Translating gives CASKGRDRGGRMALHF. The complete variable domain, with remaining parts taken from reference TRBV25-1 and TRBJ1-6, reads EADIYQTPRYLVIGTGKKITLECSQTMGHDKMYWYQQDPGMELHLIHYSYGVNSTEKGDLSSESTVSRIRTEHFPLTLESARPSHTSQYLCASKGRDRGGRMALHFGNGTRLTVT.